Below, one TCR beta chain is given with its context. Its antigen is unknown. This sample stems from a study of T cell repertoires in cytomegalovirus infection. On the study more broadly: Indicated by public TCR beta signatures were CMV infection and matching HLA type. Overall study results and limits: CMV-specific TCR beta clonotypes restricted by HLA-C dominated the ex vivo response.

TCRdb reprocessed the reads via MiXCR and lists one record per CDR3 protein. The table lists about 740,000 distinct CDR3 sequences, 35% to 45% of them singletons. Germline-derived CDR1 and CDR2 are MRHNA and SNTAGT. The length of the CDR3 is 13 residues. Trimming took off 2 bases at V and 7 bases at J, with 6 bases between the two ends. The sequence was obtained from a human donor in good health (CMV status not recorded). Some clones in this sample may be carry-over from other donors' samples. The specimen was PBMCs. The chain carries TRBV6-4 and TRBJ1-6, with D unresolved. CDR3: CASSDEGNSPLHF. In nucleotides, the CDR3 is TGTGCCAGCAGTGACGAAGGAAATTCACCCCTCCACTTT.